The present T cell receptor beta chain was sequenced within a study of cytomegalovirus exposure and HLA in healthy donors (dated by TCRdb to 2017 to 2019). About the investigation overall: An earlier analysis of approximately 640 of the donors reported 250 to 300 Gb of sequence data and more than 90 million unique TCR beta sequences from about 200 million T cells. An early release covering roughly 580 HLA-typed donors comprised about 310 gigabases of sequencing data and around 86 million unique TCR sequences. Alongside the repertoire data, information on donor age, sex, ethnicity and CMV serostatus was compiled. An earlier analysis of 587 of the donors used high-throughput TCR beta sequencing to judge whether each TCR beta V gene segment behaved as functional or pseudogenic. A later analysis re-analyzed previously published TCR beta repertoires from approximately 700 donors and added high-resolution HLA genotyping to study TCR occurrence patterns. The study was designed to test whether signatures of past pathogen exposure could be identified by cataloging public T cell receptors. Among the approximately 400 genotyped donors, about 83% belonged to the genetic ancestry cluster associated with self-reported Caucasian donors. Several DR-DQ haplotypes were treated as single units for association and clustering because of strong linkage in the cohort. All discovery cohort repertoires had been generated on a single sequencing platform. The later analysis used no new phenotypic data to find candidate immune exposures, relying instead on TCR beta sequences and their occurrence across donors. Both class I and class II loci were covered by HLA typing, at four-digit resolution. A later genetic analysis took genome-wide SNP genotypes for about 65% of the 666 donors and used that subset as a discovery cohort. The study profiled the T cell repertoires of around 700 subjects by immunosequencing and related them to cytomegalovirus serostatus. A separate validation cohort of roughly 110 different subjects was used in addition to the approximately 700-subject first cohort. The study combined high-throughput TCR immunosequencing, statistical association of individual TCRs with disease status, and machine learning to predict cytomegalovirus infection status. Typing coverage differed by locus: A, B, C, DRB1 and DQB1 were typed in about 620-640 donors, DQA1 in approximately 520, DPA1 in around 580, and DPB1 in around 490. Across approximately 400 genotyped donors of the cohort, an average of about 220,000 unique TCR beta nucleotide sequences per donor were sequenced, and roughly 17% of those sequences were non-productive.

The library was obtained by the immunoSEQ multiplex PCR assay. The multiplex PCR relied on a mix of 60 forward primers for TCR Vbeta segments and 13 reverse primers for TCR Jbeta segments. The CDR3 region of rearranged TCR beta genes was amplified from genomic DNA by a multiplex PCR assay. On the Illumina HiSeq System, the amplified TCR beta libraries were sequenced as 87-base-pair reads. The authors' analysis ran thus. Across the 500 to 700 repertoires, a later analysis counted 80 million or so unique TCR beta chains, 8.5 million to 12 million of which were shared by at least two donors. Raw reads were error-corrected and collapsed into unique sequences by a nearest-neighbor algorithm in which closely related sequences were merged to remove PCR and sequencing errors. Alignment of CDR3 sequences to IMGT reference sequences was used to assign V, D and J gene segments. For a sequence to be retained, a match of at least six nucleotides to both a V gene segment and a J gene segment was required. Rearrangements were called productive when the CDR3 lacked stop codons and stayed in frame with V and J; all others were non-productive. Following IMGT convention, CDR3 was defined as the stretch from the second conserved V-encoded cysteine to the conserved J-encoded phenylalanine. The earlier analysis of 500 to 650 of the donors excluded any sequence lacking an unambiguous match to a single V gene segment. In an earlier analysis of some 590 of the donors, a V segment was called functional when productive rearrangements were above 56.7%, and segregating when the standard deviation between donors exceeded 5%. A statistical classification framework was built to diagnose cytomegalovirus status from the catalog of TCR beta chain sequences. In a later analysis, V and J genes were assigned by comparing TCR nucleotide sequences against IMGT/GENE-DB human TR gene sequences. In a later analysis, CDR3 sequences and most-parsimonious VDJ recombination scenarios were assigned using the TCRdist pipeline. In a later analysis, every TCR beta chain was defined by the combination of its CDR3 amino acid sequence and its V-gene family, and reads without a unique V-gene family were dropped. A later analysis removed roughly 590 highly shared, low-generation-probability nucleotide sequences to deal with suspected cross-contamination and a sequencing artifact. A later analysis calculated a clonal expansion index for each public chain from normalized within-repertoire ranks of inferred template counts. Generation probabilities in a later analysis came from a VDJ recombination model fitted to out-of-frame rearrangements, and those results were checked against IGoR. In a later analysis, hypergeometric tests were used to score TCR-TCR, TCR-HLA and TCR-CMV co-occurrence, with a repertoire-size bias correction applied to TCR pairs. False discovery rates were estimated in a later analysis by permuting HLA or CMV assignments 20 times. In a later analysis, co-occurring TCRs were grouped with DBSCAN, and TCRdist sequence similarity was added when clustering was performed within HLA-allele-positive subsets. For co-occurrence clustering, repertoires with fewer than 30,000 or more than 120,000 public chains were excluded, along with five or six repertoires with anomalous nucleotide sharing. TCRdb stores this immuneACCESS table with in-frame sequences only. Part of the clones is absent; in the studies checked, under half of the shortfall reflects unresolved V genes, and no reason is known for the rest. V and J calls and clone size are given by that table; D and trimming were obtained from the DNA. Present in this sample are around 99,000 clones, roughly 70% of which were seen just once. The ten largest clones take up 13% to 15% of the sample.

General conclusions and limits of the study: A later analysis found that most CMV-associated TCR beta chains appeared HLA-restricted, with HLA associations seemingly driven largely by CMV exposure. In vitro tests confirmed that a few of the cytomegalovirus-associated TCR beta chains recognize cytomegalovirus antigens. In the study, around 150 TCR beta chains were listed as associated with cytomegalovirus. Because counts were too low, about 17 rarely observed V segments, including chromosome 9 orphons, were excluded from the earlier analysis of some 590 of the donors. Across donors, most TCR sequences were observed very rarely, whereas some public TCRs were present in many individuals. In a later analysis, several top co-occurrence clusters were reported to appear linked to parvovirus B19, influenza, CMV and Epstein-Barr virus. The sequencing pipeline was judged likely to have produced a cluster of highly shared sequence variants as a technical artifact. Because some donors lacked HLA typing at each locus, the association tests relied only on the typed subset. Linkage disequilibrium might explain the correlated functional status among segregating V segments, but an unknown experimental factor could not be excluded. A later analysis found that TCR association rates varied across HLA loci, with DRB1 alleles showing the most associated TCRs and HLA-C alleles the fewest. Immune exposure information for the cohort was limited to CMV serostatus. Some IMGT-functional V segments, including TRBV6-2 and TRBV6-3, could not be distinguished by the 87-base-pair reads and were therefore excluded. It was suggested by the authors that the approach could potentially be generalized to other disease states and immunological phenotypes. The presence/absence analyses assumed that sequencing depth was roughly uniform across donors, and that assumption may not be true. In a later genetic analysis, a missense DCLRE1C variant was associated with V-gene and J-gene trimming of TCR beta chains, and the association was replicated in an independent cohort. When HLA alleles, especially DR and DQ, strongly co-occurred, TCR associations were difficult to assign to individual alleles. Compared with equally common non-associated chains, HLA-associated TCR beta chains in a later analysis were more clonally expanded and had lower generation probabilities. Specific HLA alleles were associated with over 15,000 TCR beta sequences at a false discovery rate of 0.05 in a later analysis. The classifier was reported to diagnose cytomegalovirus status with high specificity and sensitivity in both the original and validation cohorts. In this cohort, only TCR beta chains were sequenced, and detectable features were limited by the absence of alpha or paired-chain data. In an earlier analysis of more than 500 of the donors, most TCR beta V segments appeared in productive rearrangements about 87% or about 30% of the time, broadly matching IMGT annotations. A further reported finding was that TCR beta sequences accurately predicted the HLA-A and HLA-B alleles for most subjects in the first cohort. Compared with the 666-donor mean, donors in an Asian-associated ancestry cluster had fewer N-insertions in productive TCRs, according to a later genetic analysis.

On this clone itself: Its cognate antigen has yet to be identified. No base quality values were provided; no much bigger clone lies one nucleotide off.

V is clipped by 4 bases and J by 3 bases, and the sequence between their germline boundaries is 9 bases long. The CDR3 spans 13 residues, from the cysteine through the phenylalanine. Kept here is only the CDR3 DNA, which spans 39 bases and is read in frame from base 1. The CDR1 and CDR2 encoded by the germline V gene (reference sequence) are SGHNT and YYREEE. The cohort comprised some 680 healthy bone marrow donors. At the time of sampling, all cohort members were nominally healthy, though unrecorded immune exposures were likely present. The donor tested CMV seropositive, placing the donor among the 290 or so seropositive members of the cohort. Each donor provided a peripheral blood sample, and peripheral blood mononuclear cells were used for TCR beta sequencing. The Qiagen DNeasy Blood Extraction Kit was used to extract genomic DNA from the blood cell samples.

This TCR was recovered from a woman in her forties in good health and CMV-seropositive. The sequence links TRBV5-4 to TRBJ2-3; the D gene lacks a confident call. Sequenced sample: PBMCs. Here the CDR3 is given as CASSQAGTDTQYF. In nucleotide form, the sequence is TGTGCCAGCAGCCAAGCCGGGACAGATACGCAGTATTTT.